This TCR beta chain was found in a study of cytomegalovirus exposure and HLA in healthy donors. Study-level background: Earlier results showed some 120 million unique TCR beta sequences derived from approximately 180 million T cells. Study-level results: Clonal expansion was found to be greater in HLA-associated TCR beta chains than in equally common others in a later analysis. A later analysis found that most CMV-associated TCR beta chains appeared HLA-restricted. Fewer N-insertions (relative to the roughly 720-donor mean) were reportedly seen in an Asian-associated ancestry cluster in a later analysis.

A multiplex PCR was run with 60 Vbeta primers and 13 Jbeta primers. The assay was immunoSEQ multiplex PCR, and TCRdb's table has in-frame clones only and misses some. The table shows about 88,000 clones, with more than 60% occurring only once. The V and J ends lost 4 bases and 0 bases respectively, with 13 bases between them. The CDR3 consists of 15 residues. Germline V gene data show CDR1 as SNHLY and CDR2 as FYNNEI. In the case of this clone: Its antigen is still unknown.

The clonotype comes from a man aged 25-40 years in good health and CMV-seronegative. The specimen was PBMCs. The gene calls are TRBV2 and TRBJ2-7; tentative D call: TRBD2 (6 bases). CDR3 coding DNA: TGTGCCAGCAGTGCTCGGGGGACGGGCTCCTACGAGCAGTACTTC. Amino acid sequence: CASSARGTGSYEQYF.